Given below is one TCR beta chain in context. From germline, CDR1 is SNHLY and CDR2 FYNNEI. The CDR3 covers 16 residues. The V and J ends lost 4 bases and 3 bases, in that order; junction bases with no gene match: 5. This entry is derived from a study of cytomegalovirus exposure and HLA in healthy donors. The PCR employed 60 Vbeta primers together with 13 Jbeta primers. Repertoires were generated with immunoSEQ multiplex PCR, while TCRdb's copy carries only in-frame clones and drops some. Found here are some 96,000 clones, approximately 64% of them singletons; the top ten hold roughly 3.2%. The sample comprised PBMCs. This clonotype was sampled from a man aged 55 to 69 in good health and CMV-seronegative. V gene TRBV2 combines with J gene TRBJ2-1; 11 bases map to TRBD2. CDR3 sequence: CASSAGLADFYNEQFF. For the CDR3, the DNA is TGTGCCAGCAGTGCGGGACTAGCGGACTTCTACAATGAGCAGTTCTTC. Supplemented by reference TRBV2 and TRBJ2-1, the full variable domain reads EPEVTQTPSHQVTQMGQEVILRCVPISNHLYFYWYRQILGQKVEFLVSFYNNEISEKSEIFDDQFSVERPDGSNFTLKIRSTKLEDSAMYFCASSAGLADFYNEQFFGPGTRLTVL.